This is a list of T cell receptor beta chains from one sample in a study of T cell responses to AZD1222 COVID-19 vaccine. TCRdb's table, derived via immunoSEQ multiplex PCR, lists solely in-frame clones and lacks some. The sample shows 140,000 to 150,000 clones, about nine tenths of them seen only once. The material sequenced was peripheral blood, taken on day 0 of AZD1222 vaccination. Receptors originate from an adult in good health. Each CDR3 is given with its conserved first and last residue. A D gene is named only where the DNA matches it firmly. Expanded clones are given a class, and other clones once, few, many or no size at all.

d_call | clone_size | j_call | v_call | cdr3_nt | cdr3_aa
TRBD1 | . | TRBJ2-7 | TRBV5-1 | TGCGCCAGCAGCACCGGGACAGGCTCCTACGAGCAGTACTTC | CASSTGTGSYEQYF
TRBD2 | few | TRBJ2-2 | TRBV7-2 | TGTGCCAGCAGCTTCCGGACTAGCTACACCGGGGAGCTGTTTTTT | CASSFRTSYTGELFF
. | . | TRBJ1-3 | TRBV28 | TGTGCCAGCAGTTTACCCCAGGAGGCAGCCGCCCAGAACACCATATATTTT | CASSLPQEAAAQNTIYF
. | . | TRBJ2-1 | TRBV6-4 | TGTGCCAGCAGTGGCCAGCTGGCAGCAGCGAATGAGCAGTTCTTC | CASSGQLAAANEQFF
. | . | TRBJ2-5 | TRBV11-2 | TGTGCCAGCAGTTTAGATCAAGAGACCCAGTACTTC | CASSLDQETQYF
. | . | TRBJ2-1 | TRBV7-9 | TGTGCCAGCAGCCCCCCGCGGGCGCTGGGGAATGAGCAGTTCTTC | CASSPPRALGNEQFF
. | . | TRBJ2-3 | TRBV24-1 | TGTGCCACCAGTGATCCGGTAAATACGCAGTATTTT | CATSDPVNTQYF
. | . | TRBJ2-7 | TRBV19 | TGTGCCAGTAGTATCGCCCCGACAGTGTACGAGCAGTACTTC | CASSIAPTVYEQYF
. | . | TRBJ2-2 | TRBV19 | TGTGCCAGTAAGCCCTCGGGGTACACCGGGGAGCTGTTTTTT | CASKPSGYTGELFF
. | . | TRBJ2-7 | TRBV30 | TGTGCCTGGAGTGTGGGACCCTACGAGCAGTACTTC | CAWSVGPYEQYF
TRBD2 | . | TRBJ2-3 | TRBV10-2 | TGCGCCAGCAGTGAGCGGACTAGCGGGAGGTTAGGCACTAGCACAGATACGCAGTATTTT | CASSERTSGRLGTSTDTQYF
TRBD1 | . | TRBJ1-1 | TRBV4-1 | TGCGCCAGCAGCGCCATGTTACAGGGGGCAAGTGAAGCTTTCTTT | CASSAMLQGASEAFF
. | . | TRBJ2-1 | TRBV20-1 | TGCAGTGCTAGTTCCACTCAGTACAATGAGCAGTTCTTC | CSASSTQYNEQFF